This T cell receptor (beta chain) stems from a study of early T cells in non-severe SARS-CoV-2 infection. Study summary: The sequenced material was bulk RNA from unsorted whole blood, and its chains were unpaired.

The table lists this clonotype with a few counts. Its target is unknown. Researchers tagged individual cDNA molecules with unique molecular identifiers. TCRdb re-called the 5' RACE reads through MiXCR, storing one row per CDR3 protein. The table shows around 50,000 distinct CDR3 sequences, with approximately 6.7% occurring only once. Study observations and caveats: Comparison of clonotypes with VDJdb favored anti-spike CD8 responses while missing private and CD4 specificities.

The CDR3 spans 14 residues. Per germline, CDR1 DFQATT and CDR2 SNEGSKA (reference sequence). Trimming left V 3 bases short and J 4 bases short, with 15 bases between. The chain employs TRBV20-1 and TRBJ1-1; D gene uncertain. The sequenced sample consisted of whole blood. The clonotype comes from an adult who was a healthcare worker with PCR-confirmed SARS-CoV-2 infection or an uninfected control (not recorded which). The chain's CDR3 is CSASGDVGSTEAFF. The CDR3 DNA sequence: TGCAGTGCTAGCGGTGACGTGGGTAGCACTGAAGCTTTCTTT.